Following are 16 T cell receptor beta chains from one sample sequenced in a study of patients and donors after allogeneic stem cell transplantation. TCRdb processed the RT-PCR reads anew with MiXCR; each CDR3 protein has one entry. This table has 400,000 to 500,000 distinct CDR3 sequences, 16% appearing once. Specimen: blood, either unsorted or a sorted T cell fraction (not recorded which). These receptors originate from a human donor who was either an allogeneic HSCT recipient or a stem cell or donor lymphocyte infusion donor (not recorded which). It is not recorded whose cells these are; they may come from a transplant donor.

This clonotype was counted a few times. The CDR3 spells CASSQEGTGAGTQYF. CDR3 nucleotides: TGTGCCAGCAGCCAAGAAGGGACAGGGGCGGGGACCCAGTACTTC. The gene calls are TRBV4-2 and TRBJ2-5, with TRBD1 matching 10 bases. The CDR3 is made up of 15 amino acids. V lost 0 bases to trimming and J lost 7 bases; unmatched junction nucleotides: 5. CDR1 and CDR2 (germline): LGHNA, YNFKEQ.

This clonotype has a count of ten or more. The CDR3 bases are TGTGCCAGCAGCTCCCATATTAATGAGCAGTTCTTC. This gives the protein CASSSHINEQFF. The chain joins TRBV5-5 to TRBJ2-1; no definite D call. CDR1 and CDR2 from the germline V gene are SGHKS and YYEKEE (reference sequence). Trimming took off 3 bases at V and 7 bases at J, with 8 bases between the two ends. The CDR3 runs to 12 residues.

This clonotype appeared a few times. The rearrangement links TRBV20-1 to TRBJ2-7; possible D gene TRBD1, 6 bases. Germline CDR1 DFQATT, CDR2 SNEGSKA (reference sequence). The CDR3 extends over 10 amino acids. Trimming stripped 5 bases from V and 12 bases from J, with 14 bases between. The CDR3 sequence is CSAPRGGMYF. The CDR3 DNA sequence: TGCAGTGCTCCCAGGGGCGGCATGTACTTC.

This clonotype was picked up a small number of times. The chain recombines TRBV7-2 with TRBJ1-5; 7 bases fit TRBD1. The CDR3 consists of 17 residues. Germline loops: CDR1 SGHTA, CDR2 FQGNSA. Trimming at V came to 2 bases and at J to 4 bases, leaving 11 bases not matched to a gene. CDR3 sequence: CASSLSGRQGGNQPQHF. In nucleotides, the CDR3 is TGTGCCAGCAGCTTATCTGGACGACAGGGCGGGAATCAGCCCCAGCATTTT.

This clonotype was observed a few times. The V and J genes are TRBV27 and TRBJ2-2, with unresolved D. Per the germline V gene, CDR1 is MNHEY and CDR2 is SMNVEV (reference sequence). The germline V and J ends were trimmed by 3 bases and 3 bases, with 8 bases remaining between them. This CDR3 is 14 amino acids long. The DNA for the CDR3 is TGTGCCAGCAGTTTGATTCCGGACACCGGGGAGCTGTTTTTT. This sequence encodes CASSLIPDTGELFF.

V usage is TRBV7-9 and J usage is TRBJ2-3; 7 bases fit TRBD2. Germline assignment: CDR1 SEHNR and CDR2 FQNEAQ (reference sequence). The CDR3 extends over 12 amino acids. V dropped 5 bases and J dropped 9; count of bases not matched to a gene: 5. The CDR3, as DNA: TGTGCCAGCAGCCCCGAGGGAGGGACGCAGTATTTT. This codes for CASSPEGGTQYF.

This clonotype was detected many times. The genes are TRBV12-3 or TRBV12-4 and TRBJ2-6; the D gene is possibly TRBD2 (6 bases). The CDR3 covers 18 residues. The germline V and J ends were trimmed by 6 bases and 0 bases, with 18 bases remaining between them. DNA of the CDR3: TGTGCCAGCAGCAACGGTGGGGGGACGCTCTCTGGGGCCAACGTCCTGACTTTC. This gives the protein CASSNGGGTLSGANVLTF.

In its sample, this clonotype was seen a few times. CDR3: CASSRDTTGTQYF. Written as DNA, the CDR3 is TGTGCCAGCAGCCGGGACACTACGGGGACCCAGTACTTC. V and J are TRBV3-1 and TRBJ2-5, with D perhaps matching TRBD1 (6 bases). The CDR3 has 13 residues. With 4 bases removed from V and 7 bases from J, the gap between germline ends came to 13 bases. Germline assignment: CDR1 LGHDT and CDR2 YNNKEL (reference sequence).

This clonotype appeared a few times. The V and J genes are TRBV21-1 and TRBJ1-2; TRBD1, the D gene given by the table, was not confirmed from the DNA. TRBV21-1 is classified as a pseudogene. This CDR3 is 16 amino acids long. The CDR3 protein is CASTQTTRGRDYGYTF. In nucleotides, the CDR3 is TGTGCCAGCACTCAAACCACCAGGGGGCGGGACTATGGCTACACCTTC.

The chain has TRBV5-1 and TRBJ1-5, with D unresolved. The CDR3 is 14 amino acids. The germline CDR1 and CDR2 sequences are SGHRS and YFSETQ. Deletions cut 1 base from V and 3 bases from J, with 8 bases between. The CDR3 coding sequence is TGCGCCAGCAGCTTGTTTGGGCTCAATCAGCCCCAGCATTTT. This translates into CASSLFGLNQPQHF.

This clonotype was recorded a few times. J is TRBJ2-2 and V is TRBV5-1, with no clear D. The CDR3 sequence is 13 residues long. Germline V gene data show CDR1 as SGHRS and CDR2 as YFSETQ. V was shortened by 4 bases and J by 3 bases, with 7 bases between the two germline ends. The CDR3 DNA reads TGCGCCAGCAGCGCACGAGACACCGGGGAGCTGTTTTTT. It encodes CASSARDTGELFF.

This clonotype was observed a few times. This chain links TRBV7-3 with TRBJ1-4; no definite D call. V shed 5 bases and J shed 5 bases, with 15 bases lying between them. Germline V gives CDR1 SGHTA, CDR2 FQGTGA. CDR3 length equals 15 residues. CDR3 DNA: TGTGCCAGCAGCCAAAGCGTCGGGAAAAATGAAAAACTGTTTTTT. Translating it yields CASSQSVGKNEKLFF.

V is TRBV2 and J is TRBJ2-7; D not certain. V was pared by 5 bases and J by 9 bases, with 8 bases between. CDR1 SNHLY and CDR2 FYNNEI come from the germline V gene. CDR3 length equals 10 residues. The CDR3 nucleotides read TGTGCCAGCAGTCAAGTCCGGCAGTACTTC. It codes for CASSQVRQYF.

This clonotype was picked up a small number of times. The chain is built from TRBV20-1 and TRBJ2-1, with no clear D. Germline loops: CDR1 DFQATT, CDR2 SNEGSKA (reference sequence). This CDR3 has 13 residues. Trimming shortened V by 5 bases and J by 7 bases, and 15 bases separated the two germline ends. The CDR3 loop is CSAPPLVGNEQFF. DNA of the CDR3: TGCAGTGCTCCTCCCCTGGTGGGGAATGAGCAGTTCTTC.

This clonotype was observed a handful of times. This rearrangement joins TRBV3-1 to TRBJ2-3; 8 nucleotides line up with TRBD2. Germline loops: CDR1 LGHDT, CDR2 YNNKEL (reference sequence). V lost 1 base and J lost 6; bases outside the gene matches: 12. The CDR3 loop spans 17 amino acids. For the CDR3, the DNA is TGTGCCAGCAGCCAAGCCCCCGGCGGGAGGCCCGGGGATACGCAGTATTTT. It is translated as CASSQAPGGRPGDTQYF.

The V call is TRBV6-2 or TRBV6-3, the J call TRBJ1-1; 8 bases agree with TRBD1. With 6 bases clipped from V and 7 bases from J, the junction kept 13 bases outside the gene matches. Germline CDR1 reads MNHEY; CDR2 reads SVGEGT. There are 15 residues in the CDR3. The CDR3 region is CASRDLQGAKYEAFF. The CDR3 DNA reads TGTGCCAGCAGGGACCTTCAGGGGGCGAAGTATGAAGCTTTCTTT.